These T cell receptor beta chains were read from a single sample in a study of naive and memory T cell subsets. MiXCR, run by TCRdb on the UMI-ligation and nested PCR reads, gives a single entry per CDR3 protein. The data show 85,000 to 130,000 distinct CDR3 sequences, about 14% seen once. Sequencing input: naive CD8+ T cells from blood. These receptor sequences come from a human donor in good health. Both conserved end residues are part of each CDR3. Fields, in order: J gene, D gene, clone size, V gene, CDR3 protein, CDR3 DNA. The D gene is left open where the match is weak. Clone size is shown for a subset of rows, as once, few, many or a class of expanded clone.

TRBJ2-7,.,few,TRBV7-9,CASGIAFYEQYF,TGTGCCAGCGGGATCGCGTTCTACGAGCAGTACTTC
TRBJ1-2,.,once,TRBV6-5,CASSPFDSYGYTF,TGTGCCAGCAGTCCATTCGACAGCTATGGCTACACCTTC
TRBJ2-7,.,few,TRBV4-2,CASSQGGDRTDEQYF,TGTGCCAGCAGCCAAGGAGGTGACAGGACCGACGAGCAGTACTTC
TRBJ2-1,.,.,TRBV29-1,CSVEQSEEVYNEQFF,TGCAGCGTTGAACAGAGCGAGGAGGTATACAATGAGCAGTTCTTC
TRBJ2-7,TRBD2,few,TRBV12-3/TRBV12-4,CASSPRLAPSSYEQYF,TGTGCCAGCAGTCCGAGACTAGCGCCGAGCTCCTACGAGCAGTACTTC
TRBJ2-3,.,many,TRBV25-1,CASSEPYISTDTQYF,TGTGCCAGCAGTGAACCCTACATCAGCACAGATACGCAGTATTTT
TRBJ2-7,TRBD2,.,TRBV28,CASRQKGGSTYEQYF,TGTGCCAGCAGACAAAAGGGAGGGTCCACCTACGAGCAGTACTTC
TRBJ2-7,.,.,TRBV21-1,CASSKEPHWASEQYF,TGTGCCAGCAGCAAAGAACCACACTGGGCCTCCGAGCAGTACTTC
TRBJ1-5,TRBD1,.,TRBV7-9,CASSLGQGPNQPQHF,TGTGCCAGCAGCTTAGGACAGGGCCCCAATCAGCCCCAGCATTTT
TRBJ2-4,.,many,TRBV2,CASRERAAGIQYF,TGTGCCAGCAGGGAGAGGGCCGCGGGCATTCAGTACTTC
TRBJ1-2,.,.,TRBV5-1,CASSSGWGYTF,TGCGCCAGCAGCTCCGGCTGGGGCTACACCTTC
TRBJ2-3,.,.,TRBV21-1,CASSNFTSGGIKNTDTQYF,TGTGCCAGCAGCAACTTTACTAGCGGGGGAATCAAAAACACAGATACGCAGTATTTT
TRBJ1-5,.,.,TRBV12-3/TRBV12-4,CASSRRQVTPVSNQPQHF,TGTGCCAGCAGTCGCCGGCAGGTGACCCCCGTTAGCAATCAGCCCCAGCATTTT
TRBJ2-1,.,.,TRBV3-1,CASSPPSSWHEQFF,TGTGCCAGCAGCCCTCCCTCGTCTTGGCATGAGCAGTTCTTC
TRBJ2-3,TRBD2,.,TRBV7-9,CASSSLTSLSTDTQYF,TGTGCCAGCAGCTCCCTGACTAGCCTGAGCACAGATACGCAGTATTTT
TRBJ2-1,.,many,TRBV4-3,CASSQDRVWNEQFF,TGCGCCAGCAGCCAAGATCGGGTGTGGAATGAGCAGTTCTTC
TRBJ1-5,.,many,TRBV27,CASRPPGGQPQHF,TGTGCCAGCAGGCCGCCCGGGGGTCAGCCCCAGCATTTT
TRBJ2-1,.,few,TRBV12-3/TRBV12-4,CASSLPGNNEQFF,TGTGCCAGCAGTTTGCCAGGGAACAATGAGCAGTTCTTC
TRBJ2-3,.,.,TRBV5-6,CASSWGPEVSDTQYF,TGTGCCAGCAGCTGGGGGCCCGAGGTCTCGGATACGCAGTATTTT
TRBJ2-7,TRBD2,.,TRBV5-4,CASSRGLAGPYEQYF,TGTGCCAGCAGCCGAGGACTAGCGGGGCCTTACGAGCAGTACTTC
TRBJ1-1,.,many,TRBV29-1,CSVEGGGTEAFF,TGCAGCGTTGAGGGAGGCGGCACTGAAGCTTTCTTT
TRBJ1-2,TRBD1,.,TRBV6-6,CASSYWDRDDYGYTF,TGTGCCAGCAGTTACTGGGACAGGGATGATTATGGCTACACCTTC
TRBJ1-4,.,.,TRBV2,CASSGAGGATNEKLFF,TGTGCCAGCAGTGGGGCCGGGGGTGCAACTAATGAAAAACTGTTTTTT
TRBJ2-1,TRBD2,.,TRBV6-6,CASSEREGSYNEQFF,TGTGCCAGCAGTGAAAGGGAGGGCTCCTACAATGAGCAGTTCTTC
TRBJ2-5,.,.,TRBV11-1,CASTGLVGDQYF,TGTGCCAGCACCGGACTCGTCGGAGACCAGTACTTC
TRBJ2-1,.,.,TRBV7-9,CASSFSESSYNEQFF,TGTGCCAGCAGCTTTAGCGAGAGCTCCTACAATGAGCAGTTCTTC
TRBJ2-4,.,.,TRBV7-8,CASSRLMGEVAKNIQYF,TGTGCCAGCAGTCGATTAATGGGGGAAGTAGCCAAAAACATTCAGTACTTC
TRBJ1-5,.,many,TRBV15,CATGGGQPQHF,TGTGCCACCGGGGGAGGACAGCCCCAGCATTTT
TRBJ1-1,.,.,TRBV20-1,CSARSVGQPNTEAFF,TGCAGTGCTAGAAGTGTGGGCCAACCGAACACTGAAGCTTTCTTT
TRBJ2-3,TRBD1,.,TRBV19,CASGTGGADTQYF,TGTGCCAGCGGGACAGGGGGCGCAGATACGCAGTATTTT
TRBJ1-3,.,few,TRBV4-3,CASSQEAGDGNTIYF,TGCGCCAGCAGCCAAGAGGCAGGGGATGGAAACACCATATATTTT
TRBJ2-7,TRBD2,many,TRBV7-8,CASSPPLAGGVEQYF,TGTGCCAGCAGCCCCCCCTTAGCGGGGGGGGTCGAGCAGTACTTC
TRBJ2-7,.,few,TRBV27,CASLSEAYEQYF,TGTGCCAGCCTATCAGAAGCCTACGAGCAGTACTTC
TRBJ2-7,.,.,TRBV20-1,CSASRLTENLYEQYF,TGCAGTGCTAGCCGACTAACAGAGAACCTCTACGAGCAGTACTTC
TRBJ2-7,.,.,TRBV7-9,CASSGAIYEQYF,TGTGCCAGCAGCGGAGCCATTTACGAGCAGTACTTC
TRBJ2-1,TRBD1,.,TRBV19,CASNPTGGVYNEQFF,TGTGCCAGTAACCCGACAGGGGGCGTCTACAATGAGCAGTTCTTC
TRBJ2-7,TRBD1,few,TRBV7-9,CASSPGTGYFEQYF,TGTGCCAGCAGCCCCGGGACAGGGTATTTCGAGCAGTACTTC
TRBJ2-7,TRBD2,.,TRBV5-4,CASSPLAASYEQYF,TGTGCCAGCAGCCCCCTAGCGGCGTCCTACGAGCAGTACTTC
TRBJ1-2,.,.,TRBV7-3,CASSPGQSEMDGYTF,TGTGCCAGCAGCCCCGGACAGAGCGAGATGGATGGCTACACCTTC
TRBJ2-1,.,few,TRBV20-1,CSARSIQAGRSYLSYNEQFF,TGCAGTGCTAGAAGTATTCAAGCGGGTCGTTCTTATCTCTCCTACAATGAGCAGTTCTTC
TRBJ2-7,TRBD1,.,TRBV10-3,CAISAPGTGWPYEQYF,TGTGCCATCAGTGCGCCGGGGACAGGGTGGCCCTACGAGCAGTACTTC
TRBJ2-2,TRBD1,few,TRBV7-8,CASSLTAGQGGAGELFF,TGTGCCAGCAGCTTAACAGCGGGACAGGGCGGCGCCGGGGAGCTGTTTTTT